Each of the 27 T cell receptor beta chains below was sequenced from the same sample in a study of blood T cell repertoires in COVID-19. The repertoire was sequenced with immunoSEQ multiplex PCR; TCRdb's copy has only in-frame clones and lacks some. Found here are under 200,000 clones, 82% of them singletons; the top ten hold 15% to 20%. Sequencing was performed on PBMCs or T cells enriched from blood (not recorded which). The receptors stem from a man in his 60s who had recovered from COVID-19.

CDR3 coding DNA: TGTGCCAGCAGCCAAGACCGGCCGAGCGGGGGAATCACCGGGGAGCTGTTTTTT. Its translation: CASSQDRPSGGITGELFF. The chain is built from TRBV3-1 (or the pseudogene TRBV3-2) and TRBJ2-2; 8 nucleotides match TRBD2. Germline V CDR1 and CDR2: LGHDT, YNNKEL (reference sequence). The CDR3 extends over 18 amino acids. With 0 bases clipped from V and 4 bases from J, the junction kept 10 bases outside the gene matches.

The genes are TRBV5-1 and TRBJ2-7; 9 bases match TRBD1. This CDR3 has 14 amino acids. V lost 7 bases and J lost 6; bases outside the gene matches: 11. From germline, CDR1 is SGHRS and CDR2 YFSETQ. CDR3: CASGRGQGILEQYF. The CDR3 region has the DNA TGCGCCAGCGGGCGGGGACAGGGCATACTCGAGCAGTACTTC.

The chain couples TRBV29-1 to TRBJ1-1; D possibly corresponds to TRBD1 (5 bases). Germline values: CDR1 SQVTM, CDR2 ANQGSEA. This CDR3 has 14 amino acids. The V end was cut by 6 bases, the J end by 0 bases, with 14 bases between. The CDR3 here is CSVRKGPVNTEAFF. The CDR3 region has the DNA TGCAGCGTCAGGAAGGGGCCAGTGAACACTGAAGCTTTCTTT. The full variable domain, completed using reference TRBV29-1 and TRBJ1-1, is SAVISQKPSRDICQRGTSLTIQCQVDSQVTMMFWYRQQPGQSLTLIATANQGSEATYESGFVIDKFPISRPNLTFSTLTVSNMSPEDSSIYLCSVRKGPVNTEAFFGQGTRLTVV.

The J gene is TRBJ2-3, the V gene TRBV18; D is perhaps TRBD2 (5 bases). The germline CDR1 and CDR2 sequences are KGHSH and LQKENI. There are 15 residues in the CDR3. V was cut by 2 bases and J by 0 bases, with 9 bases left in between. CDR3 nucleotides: TGTGCCAGCTCACCAAGGACTTACAGCACAGATACGCAGTATTTT. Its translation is CASSPRTYSTDTQYF. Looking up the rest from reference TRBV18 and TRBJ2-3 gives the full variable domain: NAGVMQNPRHLVRRRGQEARLRCSPMKGHSHVYWYRQLPEEGLKFMVYLQKENIIDESGMPKERFSAEFPKEGPSILRIQQVVRGDSAAYFCASSPRTYSTDTQYFGPGTRLTVL.

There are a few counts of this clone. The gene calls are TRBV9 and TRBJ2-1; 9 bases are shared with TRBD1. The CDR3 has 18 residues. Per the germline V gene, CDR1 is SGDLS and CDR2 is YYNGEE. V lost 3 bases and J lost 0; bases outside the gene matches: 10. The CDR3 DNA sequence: TGTGCCAGCAGCGCAGGACTCGGACAGGGGAACTCCTACAATGAGCAGTTCTTC. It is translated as CASSAGLGQGNSYNEQFF. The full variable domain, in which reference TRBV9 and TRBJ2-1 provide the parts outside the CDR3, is DSGVTQTPKHLITATGQRVTLRCSPRSGDLSVYWYQQSLDQGLQFLIQYYNGEERAKGNILERFSAQQFPDLHSELNLSSLELGDSALYFCASSAGLGQGNSYNEQFFGPGTRLTVL.

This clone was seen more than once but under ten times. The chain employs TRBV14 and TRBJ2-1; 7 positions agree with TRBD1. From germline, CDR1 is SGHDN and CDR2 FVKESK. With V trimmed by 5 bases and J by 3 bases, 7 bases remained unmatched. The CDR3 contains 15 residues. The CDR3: CASSTWDSLYNEQFF. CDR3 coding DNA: TGTGCCAGCAGCACTTGGGACAGCCTCTACAATGAGCAGTTCTTC.

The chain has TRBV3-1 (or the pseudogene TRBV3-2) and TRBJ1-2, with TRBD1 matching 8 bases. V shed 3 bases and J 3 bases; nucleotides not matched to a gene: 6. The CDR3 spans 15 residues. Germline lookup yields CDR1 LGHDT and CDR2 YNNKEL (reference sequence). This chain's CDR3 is CASSHLGQGDYGYTF. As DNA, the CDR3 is TGTGCCAGCAGCCATCTCGGACAGGGCGACTATGGCTACACCTTC.

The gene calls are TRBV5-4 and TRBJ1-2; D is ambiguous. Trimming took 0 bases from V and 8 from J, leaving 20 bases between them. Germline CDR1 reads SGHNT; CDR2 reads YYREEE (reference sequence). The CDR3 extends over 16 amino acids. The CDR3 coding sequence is TGTGCCAGCAGCTTGGAGGTTAGCTTAGTTACATCCGGCTACACCTTC. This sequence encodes CASSLEVSLVTSGYTF.

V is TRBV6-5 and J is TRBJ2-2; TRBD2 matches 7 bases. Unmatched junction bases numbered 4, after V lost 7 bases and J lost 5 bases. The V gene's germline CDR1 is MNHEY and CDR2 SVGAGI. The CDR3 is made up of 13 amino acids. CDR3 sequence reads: CASNPAGTGELFF. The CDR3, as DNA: TGTGCCAGCAACCCAGCGGGGACCGGGGAGCTGTTTTTT.

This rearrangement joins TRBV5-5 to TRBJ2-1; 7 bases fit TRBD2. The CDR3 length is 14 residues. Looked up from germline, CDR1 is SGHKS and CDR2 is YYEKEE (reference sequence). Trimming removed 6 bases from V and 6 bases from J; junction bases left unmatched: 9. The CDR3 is CASINAGLFNEQFF. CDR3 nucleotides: TGTGCCAGCATCAACGCGGGACTATTCAATGAGCAGTTCTTC.

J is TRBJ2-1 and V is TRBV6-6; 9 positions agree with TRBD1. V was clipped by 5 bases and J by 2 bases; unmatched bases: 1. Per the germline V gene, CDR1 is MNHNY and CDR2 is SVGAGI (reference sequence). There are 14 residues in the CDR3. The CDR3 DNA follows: TGTGCCAGCAGTCGACAGGGGGCCTACAATGAGCAGTTCTTC. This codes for CASSRQGAYNEQFF.

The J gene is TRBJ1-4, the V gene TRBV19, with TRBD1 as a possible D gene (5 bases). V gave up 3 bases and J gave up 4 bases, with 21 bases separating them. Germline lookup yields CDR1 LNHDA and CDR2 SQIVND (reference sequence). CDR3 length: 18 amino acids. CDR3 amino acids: CASSIVFHSEGFNEKLFF. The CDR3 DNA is TGTGCCAGTAGTATCGTTTTCCATTCGGAGGGGTTTAATGAAAAACTGTTTTTT.

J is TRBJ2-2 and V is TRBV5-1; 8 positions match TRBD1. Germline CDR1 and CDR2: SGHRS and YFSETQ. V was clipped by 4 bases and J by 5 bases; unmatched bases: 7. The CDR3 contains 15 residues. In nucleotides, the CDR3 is TGCGCCAGCAGCCGGGACAGGCCGGAGACCGGGGAGCTGTTTTTT. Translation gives CASSRDRPETGELFF.

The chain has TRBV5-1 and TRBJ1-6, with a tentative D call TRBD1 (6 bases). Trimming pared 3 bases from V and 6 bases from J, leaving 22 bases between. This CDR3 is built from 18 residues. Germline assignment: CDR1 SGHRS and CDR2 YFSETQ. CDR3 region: CASSYEGLGTGSNSPLHF. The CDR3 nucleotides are TGCGCCAGCAGCTACGAGGGGTTAGGAACAGGGTCTAATTCACCCCTCCACTTT.

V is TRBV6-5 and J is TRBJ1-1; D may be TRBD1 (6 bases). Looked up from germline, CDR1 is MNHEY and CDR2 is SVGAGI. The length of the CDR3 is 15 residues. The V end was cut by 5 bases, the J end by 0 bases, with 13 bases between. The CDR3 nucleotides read TGTGCCAGCAGTACCTCTAGGGGGATGAACACTGAAGCTTTCTTT. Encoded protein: CASSTSRGMNTEAFF.

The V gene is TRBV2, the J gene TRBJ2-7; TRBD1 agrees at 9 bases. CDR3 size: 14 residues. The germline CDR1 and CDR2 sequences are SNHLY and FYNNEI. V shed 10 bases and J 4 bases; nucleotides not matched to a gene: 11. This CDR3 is CATQPGQGLYEQYF. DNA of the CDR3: TGTGCCACCCAACCGGGACAGGGTCTTTACGAGCAGTACTTC.

The CDR3 protein is CASSFGGADNEQFF. CDR3 DNA sequence: TGTGCCAGCAGCTTCGGGGGGGCGGACAATGAGCAGTTCTTC. The gene calls are TRBV7-9 and TRBJ2-1, with 8 bases matching TRBD2. V lost 3 bases and J lost 5; bases outside the gene matches: 3. Germline assignment: CDR1 SEHNR and CDR2 FQNEAQ (reference sequence). The CDR3 runs 14 residues.

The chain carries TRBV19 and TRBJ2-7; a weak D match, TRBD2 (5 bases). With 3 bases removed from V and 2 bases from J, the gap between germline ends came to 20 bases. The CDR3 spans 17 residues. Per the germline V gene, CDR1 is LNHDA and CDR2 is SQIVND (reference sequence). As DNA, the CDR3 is TGTGCCAGTAGTATCGGCCGGGCCAATCAGCGGCCCTACGAGCAGTACTTC. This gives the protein CASSIGRANQRPYEQYF.

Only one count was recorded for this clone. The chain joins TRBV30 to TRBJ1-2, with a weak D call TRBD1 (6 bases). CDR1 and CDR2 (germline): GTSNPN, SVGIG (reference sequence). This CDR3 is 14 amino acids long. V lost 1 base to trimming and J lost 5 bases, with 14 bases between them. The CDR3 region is CAWSEGHRSYGYTF. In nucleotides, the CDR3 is TGTGCCTGGAGTGAGGGACACAGATCATATGGCTACACCTTC.

CDR3 loop: CASNGGDYNEQFF. The CDR3 bases are TGTGCCAGCAACGGCGGGGACTACAATGAGCAGTTCTTC. V usage is TRBV13 and J usage is TRBJ2-1, with a possible D match to TRBD2 (6 bases). The V gene lost 7 bases and the J gene lost 3 bases, with 10 bases spanning the gap. Germline lookup yields CDR1 PRHDT and CDR2 FYEKMQ (reference sequence). There are 13 residues in the CDR3.

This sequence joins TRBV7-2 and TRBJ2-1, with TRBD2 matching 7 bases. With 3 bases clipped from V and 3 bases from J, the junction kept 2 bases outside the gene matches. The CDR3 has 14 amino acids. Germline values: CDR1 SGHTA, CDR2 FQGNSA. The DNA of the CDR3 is TGTGCCAGCAGCTTGGGCGGGGGCTACAATGAGCAGTTCTTC. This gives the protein CASSLGGGYNEQFF.

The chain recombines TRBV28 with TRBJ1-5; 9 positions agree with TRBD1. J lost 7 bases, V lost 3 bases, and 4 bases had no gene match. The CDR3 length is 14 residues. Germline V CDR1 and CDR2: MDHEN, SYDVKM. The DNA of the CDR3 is TGTGCCAGCAGTTTGACAGGGGGAAGGCAGCCCCAGCATTTT. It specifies CASSLTGGRQPQHF.

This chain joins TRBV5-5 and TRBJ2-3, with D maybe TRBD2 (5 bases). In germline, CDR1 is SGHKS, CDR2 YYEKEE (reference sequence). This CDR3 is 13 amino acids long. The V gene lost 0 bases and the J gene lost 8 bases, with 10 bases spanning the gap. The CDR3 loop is CASSLGQRGTQYF. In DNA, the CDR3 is TGTGCCAGCAGCTTGGGTCAACGGGGTACGCAGTATTTT.

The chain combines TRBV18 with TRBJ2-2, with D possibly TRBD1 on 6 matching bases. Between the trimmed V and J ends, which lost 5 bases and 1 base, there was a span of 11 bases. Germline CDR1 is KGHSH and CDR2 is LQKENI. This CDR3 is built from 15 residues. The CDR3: CASSAQGENTGELFF. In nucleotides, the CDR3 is TGTGCCAGCTCAGCACAGGGAGAGAACACCGGGGAGCTGTTTTTT.

CDR3 in DNA: TGTGCCAGCAGCCGGGACAGGGTGTGGCAGTTCTTC. Translation gives CASSRDRVWQFF. The chain links TRBV27 to TRBJ2-1, with 9 bases identical to TRBD1. V lost 6 bases, J lost 12 bases, and 6 bases stayed unmatched. The CDR3 length is 12 residues. Germline V gives CDR1 MNHEY, CDR2 SMNVEV (reference sequence).

CDR3 in DNA: TGTGCCAGCTCGAGGACAGGGTACAACGAGCAGTACTTC. Translating it yields CASSRTGYNEQYF. This chain uses TRBV6-5 with TRBJ2-7; 8 bases line up with TRBD1. The CDR3 totals 13 residues. CDR1 and CDR2 (germline): MNHEY, SVGAGI. Losses at the gene ends were 8 bases for V and 5 bases for J; bases not matched to a gene: 8.

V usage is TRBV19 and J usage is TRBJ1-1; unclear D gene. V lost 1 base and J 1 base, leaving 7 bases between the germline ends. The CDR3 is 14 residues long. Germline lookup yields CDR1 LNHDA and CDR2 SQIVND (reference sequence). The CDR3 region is CASSIVEGNTEAFF. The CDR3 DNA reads TGTGCCAGTAGTATAGTTGAGGGGAACACTGAAGCTTTCTTT.